This section outlines one T cell receptor (beta chain) sequence together with its context. Its target is not known. TCRdb keeps only in-frame clones here, not all; method: immunoSEQ multiplex PCR. The sample shows 40,000 to 55,000 clones, about 88% of them seen only once. These data come from a study of graft-versus-host responses after intestinal transplantation. Study information: Anti-thymocyte globulin induction, then tacrolimus and steroids for 3 to 4 years, went to all recipients. General observations from the study: Detection of GvH clones occurred in recipient marrow, and some had their first appearance in ileum or blood. Allograft graft-versus-host to host-versus-graft clonal ratios ran high in patients with graft-donor T cell macrochimerism.

The CDR3 is 12 residues long. V dropped 4 bases and J dropped 13; count of bases not matched to a gene: 10. The germline V gene has CDR1 SGHDT and CDR2 YYEEEE. V and J are TRBV5-6 and TRBJ1-2; TRBD1 agrees at 7 bases. Material: unstimulated CD4+ T cells sorted from spleen or lymph node cells, obtained before transplant. This clonotype was obtained from a human donor who was the organ donor for an intestinal transplant. The chain's CDR3 is CASSPDRDRGTF. The CDR3 region has the DNA TGTGCCAGCAGCCCAGACAGGGATAGGGGCACCTTC.